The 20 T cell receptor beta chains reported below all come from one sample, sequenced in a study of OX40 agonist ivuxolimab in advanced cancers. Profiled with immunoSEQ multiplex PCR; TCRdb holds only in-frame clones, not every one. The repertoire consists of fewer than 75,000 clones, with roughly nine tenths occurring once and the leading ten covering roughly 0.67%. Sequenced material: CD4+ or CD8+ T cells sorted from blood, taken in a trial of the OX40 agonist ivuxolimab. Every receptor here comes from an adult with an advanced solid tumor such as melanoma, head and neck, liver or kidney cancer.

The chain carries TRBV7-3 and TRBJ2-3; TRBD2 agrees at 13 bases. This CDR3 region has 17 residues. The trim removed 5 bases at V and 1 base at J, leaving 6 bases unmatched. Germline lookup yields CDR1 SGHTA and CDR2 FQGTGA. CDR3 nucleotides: TGTGCCAGCAGCGCCGCCGGACTAGCGGGAGGCACAGATACGCAGTATTTT. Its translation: CASSAAGLAGGTDTQYF.

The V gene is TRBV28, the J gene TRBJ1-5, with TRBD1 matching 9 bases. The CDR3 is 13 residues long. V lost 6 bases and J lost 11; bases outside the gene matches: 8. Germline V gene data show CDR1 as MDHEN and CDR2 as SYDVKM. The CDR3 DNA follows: TGTGCCAGCAGCTCTGGACAGGGGTTGGCCCAGCATTTT. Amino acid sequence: CASSSGQGLAQHF.

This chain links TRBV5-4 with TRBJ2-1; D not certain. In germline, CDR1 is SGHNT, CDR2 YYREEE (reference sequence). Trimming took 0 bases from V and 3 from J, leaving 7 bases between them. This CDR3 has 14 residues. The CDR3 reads CASSLVGNYNEQFF. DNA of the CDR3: TGTGCCAGCAGCTTGGTGGGTAACTACAATGAGCAGTTCTTC.

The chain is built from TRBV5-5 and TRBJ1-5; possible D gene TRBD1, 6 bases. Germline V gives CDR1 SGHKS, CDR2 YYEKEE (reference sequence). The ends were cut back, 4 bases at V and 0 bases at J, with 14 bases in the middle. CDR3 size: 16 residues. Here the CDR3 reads CASSQGQSYSNQPQHF. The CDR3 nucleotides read TGTGCCAGCAGCCAAGGACAGAGCTATAGCAATCAGCCCCAGCATTTT.

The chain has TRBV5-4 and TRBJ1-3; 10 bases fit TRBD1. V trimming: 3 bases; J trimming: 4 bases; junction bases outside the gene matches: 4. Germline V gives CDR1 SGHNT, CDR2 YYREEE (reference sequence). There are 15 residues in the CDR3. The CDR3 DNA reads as TGTGCCAGCAGCTCCGGGACAGGGGTCGGAAACACCATATATTTT. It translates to CASSSGTGVGNTIYF.

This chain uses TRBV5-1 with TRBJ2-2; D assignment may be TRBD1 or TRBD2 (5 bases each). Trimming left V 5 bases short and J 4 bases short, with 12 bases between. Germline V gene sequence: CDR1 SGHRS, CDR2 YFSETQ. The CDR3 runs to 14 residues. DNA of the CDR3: TGCGCCAGCAGAACCGGGGCCTTCACCGGGGAGCTGTTTTTT. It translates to CASRTGAFTGELFF.

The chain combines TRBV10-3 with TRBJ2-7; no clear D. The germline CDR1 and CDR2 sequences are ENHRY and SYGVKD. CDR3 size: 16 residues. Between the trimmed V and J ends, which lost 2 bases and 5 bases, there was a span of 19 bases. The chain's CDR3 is CAISEGRPDGYDEQYF. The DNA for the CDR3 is TGTGCCATCAGTGAGGGCAGGCCCGATGGGTACGACGAGCAGTACTTC.

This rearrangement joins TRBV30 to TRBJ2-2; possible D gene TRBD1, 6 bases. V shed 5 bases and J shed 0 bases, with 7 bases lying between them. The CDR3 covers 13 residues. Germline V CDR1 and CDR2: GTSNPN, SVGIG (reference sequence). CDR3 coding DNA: TGTGCCTGGGACAGGTCGAACACCGGGGAGCTGTTTTTT. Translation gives CAWDRSNTGELFF.

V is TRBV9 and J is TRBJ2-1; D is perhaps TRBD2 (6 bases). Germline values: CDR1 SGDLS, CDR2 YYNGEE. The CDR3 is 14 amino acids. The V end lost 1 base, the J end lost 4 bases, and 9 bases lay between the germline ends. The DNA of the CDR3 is TGTGCCAGCAGCGTAAATAGCGGATACAATGAGCAGTTCTTC. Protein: CASSVNSGYNEQFF.

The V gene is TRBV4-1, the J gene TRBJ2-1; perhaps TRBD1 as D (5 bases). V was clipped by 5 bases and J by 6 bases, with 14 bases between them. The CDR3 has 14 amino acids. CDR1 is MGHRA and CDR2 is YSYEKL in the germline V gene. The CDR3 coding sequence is TGCGCCAGCAGCTCTTACCCCGACAGCAATGAGCAGTTCTTC. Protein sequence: CASSSYPDSNEQFF.

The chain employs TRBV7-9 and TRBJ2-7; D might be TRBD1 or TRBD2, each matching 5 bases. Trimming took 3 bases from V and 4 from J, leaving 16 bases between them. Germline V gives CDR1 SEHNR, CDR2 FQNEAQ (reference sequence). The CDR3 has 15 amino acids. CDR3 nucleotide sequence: TGTGCCAGCAGCTTTGAACTGGGGGAAGGTTACGAGCAGTACTTC. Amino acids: CASSFELGEGYEQYF.

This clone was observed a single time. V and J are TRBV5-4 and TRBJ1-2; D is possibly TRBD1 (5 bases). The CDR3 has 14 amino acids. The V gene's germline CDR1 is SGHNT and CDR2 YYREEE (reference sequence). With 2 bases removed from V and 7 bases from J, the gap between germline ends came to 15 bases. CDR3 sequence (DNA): TGTGCCAGCAGCTTAGGGGCGGGGGAGGTTGGCTACACCTTC. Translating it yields CASSLGAGEVGYTF.

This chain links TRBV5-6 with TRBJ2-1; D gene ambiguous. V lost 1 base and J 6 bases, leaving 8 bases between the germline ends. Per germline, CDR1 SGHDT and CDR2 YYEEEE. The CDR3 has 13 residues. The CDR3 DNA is TGTGCCAGCAGCTTGTGGCTGATCAATGAGCAGTTCTTC. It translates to CASSLWLINEQFF.

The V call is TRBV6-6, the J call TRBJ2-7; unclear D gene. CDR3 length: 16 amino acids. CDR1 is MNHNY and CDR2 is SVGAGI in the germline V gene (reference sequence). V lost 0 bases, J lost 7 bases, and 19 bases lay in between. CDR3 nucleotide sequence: TGTGCCAGCAGTTACTCGTCAGGCGCCGGAACTGGTGAGCAGTACTTC. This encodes CASSYSSGAGTGEQYF.

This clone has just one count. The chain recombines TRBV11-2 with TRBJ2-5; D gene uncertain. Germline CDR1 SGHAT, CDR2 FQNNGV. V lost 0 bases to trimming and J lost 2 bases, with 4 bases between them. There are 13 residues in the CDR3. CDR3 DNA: TGTGCCAGCAGCTTAGAGCGGCAAGAGACCCAGTACTTC. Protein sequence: CASSLERQETQYF.

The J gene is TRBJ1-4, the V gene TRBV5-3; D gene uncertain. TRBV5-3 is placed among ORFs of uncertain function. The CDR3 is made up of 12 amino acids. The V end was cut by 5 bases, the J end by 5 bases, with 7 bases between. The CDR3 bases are TGTGCCAGAAGACTACTGAATGAAAAACTGTTTTTT. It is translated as CARRLLNEKLFF.

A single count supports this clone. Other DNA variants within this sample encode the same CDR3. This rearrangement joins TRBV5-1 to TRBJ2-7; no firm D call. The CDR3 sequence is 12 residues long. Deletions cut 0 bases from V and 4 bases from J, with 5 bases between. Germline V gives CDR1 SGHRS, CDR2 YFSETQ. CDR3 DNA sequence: TGCGCCAGCAGCTTGGGGGCATACGAGCAGTACTTC. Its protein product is CASSLGAYEQYF.

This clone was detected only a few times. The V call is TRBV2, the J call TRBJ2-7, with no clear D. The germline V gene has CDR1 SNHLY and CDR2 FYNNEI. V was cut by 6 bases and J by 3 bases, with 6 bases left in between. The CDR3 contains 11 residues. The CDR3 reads CASRGNYEQYF. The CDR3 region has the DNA TGTGCCAGCAGGGGGAACTACGAGCAGTACTTC.

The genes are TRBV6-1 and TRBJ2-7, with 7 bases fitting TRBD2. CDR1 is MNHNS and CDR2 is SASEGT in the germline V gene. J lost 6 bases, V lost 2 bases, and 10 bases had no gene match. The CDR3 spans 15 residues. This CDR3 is CASSESAGVSPEQYF. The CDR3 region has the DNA TGTGCCAGCAGTGAATCCGCGGGAGTATCCCCCGAGCAGTACTTC.

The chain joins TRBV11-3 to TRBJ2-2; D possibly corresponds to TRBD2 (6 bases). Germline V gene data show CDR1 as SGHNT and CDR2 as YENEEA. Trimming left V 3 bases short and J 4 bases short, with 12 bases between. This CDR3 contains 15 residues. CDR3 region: CASSLGGVVTGELFF. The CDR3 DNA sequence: TGTGCCAGCAGCTTGGGGGGAGTAGTCACCGGGGAGCTGTTTTTT.